This T cell receptor (beta chain) is drawn from a study of shared clonotypes between healthy human individuals. Study observations and caveats: Roughly 5% of naive CD4 clonotypes were shared across a few donors.

Approximately 30,000 T cell genomes (approximately 0.2 ug DNA) went into each sorted-subset replicate. Using immunoSEQ multiplex PCR, the repertoire was profiled, and TCRdb retains in-frame clones only, with some absent. The sample yields 450,000 to 700,000 clones, around 95% seen once. Points on this clone: Its antigen is not known.

CD45RO-negative cells were positively selected for CCR7, leaving out terminally differentiated effector memory CD45RA+ cells. Donors were healthy HIV-negative adults without recently reported acute infections or vaccinations. After removal of 3 bases from V and 1 base from J, the junction contained 6 bases not matched to a gene. Germline CDR1 KGHSH, CDR2 LQKENI. The CDR3 has 17 residues. Material for sequencing was naive CD8+ T cells sorted from blood. The origin of this receptor is a woman aged 25 to 45 in good health. The rearrangement links TRBV18 to TRBJ2-1; TRBD2 matches at 10 bases. The CDR3, as DNA: TGTGCCAGCTCACCGAAGCGGGAGGGCCTTTCCTACAATGAGCAGTTCTTC. This gives the protein CASSPKREGLSYNEQFF.